This entry lists 17 T cell receptor beta chains sequenced from one sample in a study of OX40 agonist ivuxolimab in advanced cancers. Here immunoSEQ multiplex PCR was the method, and the copy in TCRdb shows in-frame clones only, minus some. In the table there are roughly 44,000 clones, roughly nine tenths of which are singletons. The starting material was CD4+ or CD8+ T cells sorted from blood, obtained in a trial of the OX40 agonist ivuxolimab. These receptors were taken from an adult with an advanced solid tumor such as melanoma, head and neck, liver or kidney cancer.

The genes are TRBV27 and TRBJ1-5; tentatively, D is TRBD1 (5 bases). The germline V gene encodes CDR1 MNHEY and CDR2 SMNVEV (reference sequence). This CDR3 is built from 16 residues. Trimming stripped 3 bases from V and 2 bases from J, with 14 bases between. CDR3 bases: TGTGCCAGCAGTTTGAGGACGGGACGCGGCAATCAGCCCCAGCATTTT. It encodes CASSLRTGRGNQPQHF.

This chain connects TRBV6-5 to TRBJ2-1; the match to TRBD1 covers 12 bases. The CDR3 sequence is 13 residues long. Germline lookup yields CDR1 MNHEY and CDR2 SVGAGI. The junction had 2 bases not matched to a gene; V was cut back by 8 bases and J by 6 bases. CDR3 amino acids: CASEGQGANEQFF. The CDR3 nucleotides read TGTGCCAGCGAGGGACAGGGGGCCAATGAGCAGTTCTTC.

The chain couples TRBV11-3 to TRBJ2-2; D is unresolved. The CDR3 runs 15 residues. The germline V and J ends were trimmed by 3 bases and 3 bases, with 11 bases remaining between them. The germline V gene encodes CDR1 SGHNT and CDR2 YENEEA. The CDR3 is CASSLTKGDTGELFF. The CDR3 DNA follows: TGTGCCAGCAGCTTGACCAAAGGCGACACCGGGGAGCTGTTTTTT.

This clone showed up just a few times. The chain is built from TRBV7-3 and TRBJ1-1; D is undetermined. CDR3 length: 15 amino acids. The germline V gene has CDR1 SGHTA and CDR2 FQGTGA. V shed 5 bases and J shed 3 bases, with 16 bases lying between them. This CDR3 is CASSQYLGRYTEAFF. CDR3 nucleotides: TGTGCCAGCAGCCAATACCTGGGCAGGTACACTGAAGCTTTCTTT.

The V call is TRBV6-4, the J call TRBJ1-5; D is possibly TRBD1 (5 bases). The CDR3 consists of 13 residues. The V and J ends lost 6 bases and 7 bases respectively, with 13 bases between them. The germline gives CDR1 MRHNA, CDR2 SNTAGT. The DNA for the CDR3 is TGTGCCAGCAGCCCGGGGGGAGGCCAGCCCCAGCATTTT. Translation: CASSPGGGQPQHF.

The V gene is TRBV7-3, the J gene TRBJ1-1, with D uncertain. Germline V gene sequence: CDR1 SGHTA, CDR2 FQGTGA. Between the trimmed V and J ends, which lost 5 bases and 1 base, there was a span of 11 bases. The CDR3 covers 14 residues. CDR3 DNA: TGTGCCAGCAGCCCGAGGGCGGGGAACACTGAAGCTTTCTTT. Its protein product is CASSPRAGNTEAFF. Looking up the rest from reference TRBV7-3 and TRBJ1-1 gives the full variable domain: GAGVSQTPSNKVTEKGKYVELRCDPISGHTALYWYRQSLGQGPEFLIYFQGTGAADDSGLPNDRFFAVRPEGSVSTLKIQRTERGDSAVYLCASSPRAGNTEAFFGQGTRLTVV.

The chain is built from TRBV2 and TRBJ2-7; 9 nucleotides line up with TRBD1. The CDR3 is made up of 16 amino acids. V was pared by 6 bases and J by 0 bases, with 9 bases of the junction left unmatched. CDR1 is SNHLY and CDR2 is FYNNEI in the germline V gene. The CDR3 sequence: CASSVGQGPSSYEQYF. DNA for the CDR3: TGTGCCAGCAGCGTAGGACAGGGGCCGAGCTCCTACGAGCAGTACTTC.

The chain joins TRBV6-1 to TRBJ1-1, with 7 nucleotides matching TRBD1. The CDR3 consists of 13 residues. Germline V gives CDR1 MNHNS, CDR2 SASEGT. V shed 6 bases, J shed 1 base, and the junction held 2 bases outside the gene matches. The CDR3 here is CASRTGWNTEAFF. CDR3 sequence (DNA): TGTGCCAGCAGGACAGGGTGGAACACTGAAGCTTTCTTT.

In its sample, this clone was seen a few times. The chain is built from TRBV5-8 and TRBJ1-1, with unresolved D. The CDR3 has 13 residues. Trimming shortened V by 5 bases and J by 0 bases, and 8 bases separated the two germline ends. Germline CDR1 reads SGHTS; CDR2 reads YDEGEE. CDR3 sequence: CASSPQVNTEAFF. CDR3 in DNA: TGTGCCAGCAGTCCCCAGGTGAACACTGAAGCTTTCTTT.

The chain combines TRBV14 with TRBJ1-2; TRBD1 is a possible D gene (6 bases). With 4 bases removed from V and 4 bases from J, the gap between germline ends came to 10 bases. CDR1 is SGHDN, CDR2 FVKESK, per germline. This CDR3 is 13 amino acids long. Here the CDR3 DNA reads TGTGCCAGCAGCCTAGGACAGACCTATGGCTACACCTTC. It translates to CASSLGQTYGYTF.

The chain combines TRBV7-2 with TRBJ1-5, with TRBD1 identical over 8 bases. CDR3 size: 15 residues. Germline trimming cut 5 bases from V and 6 bases from J; bases unmatched to any gene: 9. Germline V gene lookup returns CDR1 SGHTA and CDR2 FQGNSA. The CDR3 region is CASSPQGAPVQPQHF. CDR3 sequence (DNA): TGTGCCAGCAGCCCCCAGGGGGCGCCGGTTCAGCCCCAGCATTTT.

The chain joins TRBV7-9 to TRBJ2-1; 7 positions match TRBD2. Germline V gives CDR1 SEHNR, CDR2 FQNEAQ (reference sequence). The CDR3 sequence is 15 residues long. J was trimmed by 3 bases and V by 5 bases; bases with no gene match: 7. The CDR3, as DNA: TGTGCCAGCAGCGGACCGTCGGGGGGCTACAATGAGCAGTTCTTC. Its translation is CASSGPSGGYNEQFF. The full variable domain, completed using reference TRBV7-9 and TRBJ2-1, is DTGVSQNPRHKITKRGQNVTFRCDPISEHNRLYWYRQTLGQGPEFLTYFQNEAQLEKSRLLSDRFSAERPKGSFSTLEIQRTEQGDSAMYLCASSGPSGGYNEQFFGPGTRLTVL.

This chain joins TRBV6-6 and TRBJ1-4; a possible D gene is TRBD1 (5 bases). V lost 4 bases to trimming and J lost 5 bases, with 11 bases between them. The germline V gene encodes CDR1 MNHNY and CDR2 SVGAGI (reference sequence). This CDR3 has 14 amino acids. The CDR3 region has the DNA TGTGCCAGCAGTTTCAGGGCACAAAATGAAAAACTGTTTTTT. Translating it yields CASSFRAQNEKLFF.

CDR3 protein: CASTKTLQSWAPLHF. The CDR3 bases are TGTGCCAGCACCAAAACCCTCCAGAGTTGGGCACCCCTCCACTTT. The chain employs TRBV6-5 and TRBJ1-6, with D uncertain. Trimming pared 7 bases from V and 11 bases from J, leaving 21 bases between. The CDR3 totals 15 residues. The germline V gene encodes CDR1 MNHEY and CDR2 SVGAGI.

This chain links TRBV15 with TRBJ1-2; D is uncertain. This CDR3 region has 14 residues. Per germline, CDR1 LNHNV and CDR2 YYDKDF (reference sequence). Trimming pared 1 base from V and 3 bases from J, leaving 9 bases between. The CDR3 is CATSRGERYYGYTF. Written as DNA, the CDR3 is TGTGCCACCAGCAGAGGAGAACGCTACTATGGCTACACCTTC.

The table lists this clone with a count of one. CDR3 amino acids: CSARPEYSYTF. The CDR3 DNA reads as TGCAGTGCCCGGCCCGAGTATAGCTACACCTTC. This rearrangement joins TRBV20-1 to TRBJ1-2; no definite D call. The CDR3 is 11 residues long. Trimming cost V 6 bases and J 9 bases, with 14 bases left between them. Germline-derived CDR1 and CDR2 are DFQATT and SNEGSKA (reference sequence).

This sequence joins TRBV29-1 and TRBJ1-1, with TRBD1 identical over 7 bases. Unmatched junction bases numbered 7, after V lost 6 bases and J lost 6 bases. This CDR3 comprises 12 residues. Germline loops: CDR1 SQVTM, CDR2 ANQGSEA. The CDR3 is CSVLPGQAEAFF. The CDR3 DNA is TGCAGCGTCCTACCCGGACAGGCTGAAGCTTTCTTT.